A single sample is the source of the 7 T cell receptor beta chains below, sequenced in a study of T cells in Graves' hyperthyroidism and ophthalmopathy. Amplification of TCR beta CDR3 regions was performed using RNA transcripts as template. An initial round of RT-PCR targeting the TCR CDR3 relied on the HTBI primer set. MiXCR, run by TCRdb on the multiplex PCR reads, gives a single entry per CDR3 protein. Here the sample spans about 350,000 distinct CDR3 sequences, roughly 14% being singletons. Material for sequencing was blood. The receptors were gathered from a woman aged 25 to 39 with Graves' hyperthyroidism.

This clonotype was found many times. The chain combines TRBV12-3 or TRBV12-4 with TRBJ1-4; a weak D match, TRBD1 (5 bases). Deletions cut 5 bases from V and 3 bases from J, with 19 bases between. The CDR3 has 17 residues. This chain's CDR3 is CASSLVQLMGPNEKLFF. CDR3 nucleotide sequence: TGTGCCAGCAGTCTGGTTCAGCTAATGGGGCCTAATGAAAAACTGTTTTTT.

Worth noting for this clonotype: A junction boundary mismatches the germline segment, possibly from a read error. The chain recombines TRBV20-1 with TRBJ2-7; TRBD2 aligns across 11 bases. CDR3 length equals 17 residues. Germline V CDR1 and CDR2: DFQATT, SNEGSKA (reference sequence). CDR3: CSGGRTSGLSGSYERYF. In DNA, the CDR3 is TGCAGTGGGGGTCGGACTAGCGGGCTTAGTGGGTCCTACGAGCGGTACTTC.

The chain links TRBV30 to TRBJ1-6, with TRBD1 identical over 9 bases. Germline lookup yields CDR1 GTSNPN and CDR2 SVGIG (reference sequence). V lost 3 bases to trimming and J lost 4 bases; unmatched junction nucleotides: 4. The CDR3 totals 15 residues. The CDR3 sequence: CAWRIDRGYNSPLHF. The CDR3, as DNA: TGTGCCTGGAGGATCGACAGGGGGTATAATTCACCCCTCCACTTT.

There are a few counts of this clonotype. The V call is TRBV6-2 or TRBV6-3, the J call TRBJ2-2; D is ambiguous. V lost 7 bases to trimming and J lost 3 bases, with 6 bases between them. Germline CDR1 reads MNHEY; CDR2 reads SVGEGT. The CDR3 spans 12 residues. CDR3 bases: TGTGCCAGCAATTCGTACACCGGGGAGCTGTTTTTT. This encodes CASNSYTGELFF.

V and J are TRBV20-1 and TRBJ1-2, with TRBD1 as a possible D gene (5 bases). Looked up from germline, CDR1 is DFQATT and CDR2 is SNEGSKA (reference sequence). V dropped 0 bases and J dropped 2 bases, with 13 bases sitting between them. This CDR3 contains 15 residues. As DNA, the CDR3 is TGCAGTGCTAGAGAACGGGGCAGGACCAACTATGGCTACACCTTC. Amino acids: CSARERGRTNYGYTF.

The chain uses TRBV9 and TRBJ2-1, with a possible D match to TRBD1 (5 bases). The V end lost 3 bases, the J end lost 7 bases, and 11 bases lay between the germline ends. This CDR3 region has 13 residues. Per germline, CDR1 SGDLS and CDR2 YYNGEE. CDR3 loop: CASSGTIRNEQFF. The CDR3 DNA reads as TGTGCCAGCAGCGGGACAATCAGGAATGAGCAGTTCTTC.

Comment on this clonotype: A much larger clone is a single base away; this may be a read error. DNA for the CDR3: TGTGCCAGCAGCGTAGGGGGACTCAATGAGCAGTTCTTC. It is translated as CASSVGGLNEQFF. The chain joins TRBV7-2 to TRBJ2-1; D possibly matches TRBD1 or TRBD2 (6 bases each). Trimming removed 5 bases at V and 6 bases at J, with 11 bases between. CDR3 size: 13 residues. Germline V gene sequence: CDR1 SGHTA, CDR2 FQGNSA.